This is a list of T cell receptor beta chains from one sample in a study of T cell responses to AZD1222 COVID-19 vaccine. Produced via immunoSEQ multiplex PCR; TCRdb's table is partial and in-frame only. Here the sample spans 100,000 to 150,000 clones, approximately 90% being singletons. Sequenced material: peripheral blood, taken on day 0 of AZD1222 vaccination. The source of these receptors is an adult in good health. CDR3s include the opening cysteine and the closing phenylalanine or tryptophan.

V gene	J gene	CDR3 length	CDR3 protein
TRBV10-3	TRBJ1-4	13	CAISDRTGEKLFF
TRBV4-3	TRBJ2-7	15	CASSRDRDPSYEQYF
TRBV11-2	TRBJ2-7	13	CASSWGLDYEQYF
TRBV18	TRBJ1-3	14	CASSPSPDGNTIYF
TRBV7-3	TRBJ2-6	18	CASSSGVGQHSGANVLTF
TRBV28	TRBJ2-7	12	CASSSGGSEQYF
TRBV3-1/TRBV3-2	TRBJ2-5	14	CASSQDPGPGTQYF
TRBV21-1	TRBJ2-7	17	CASSRRDRGFSSYEQYF
TRBV5-1	TRBJ2-3	15	CASSLSGGSTDTQYF
TRBV7-9	TRBJ1-5	12	CASSLLEQPQHF
TRBV6-2/TRBV6-3	TRBJ2-7	15	CASSYTPGRVYEQYF
TRBV6-6	TRBJ2-1	15	CASSDRGGAYNEQFF
TRBV7-9	TRBJ1-3	12	CASSIGTNTIYF
TRBV5-4	TRBJ2-4	17	CASSSLGGGARKNIQYF